A selection of T cell receptor beta chains follows, all from one sample in a study of T cells in tuberculosis. The method was immunoSEQ multiplex PCR; TCRdb's version includes in-frame clones alone and lacks a portion of them. The sample lists approximately 60,000 clones; around 86% were seen once. The sample comprised CD1b-GMM tetramer-negative cells sorted from PBMCs. The receptors stem from an adult woman with latent tuberculosis. CDR3s include the opening cysteine and the closing phenylalanine or tryptophan. A D gene is named only where the DNA matches it firmly. Rows may omit the clone size; those that give it use once, few, many or a size class.

j_call,clone_size,cdr3_length,d_call,v_call,cdr3_nt,cdr3_aa
TRBJ2-7,.,13,TRBD1,TRBV5-1,TGCGCCAGCAGCCCGGACAGGGCCTACGAGCAGTACTTC,CASSPDRAYEQYF
TRBJ2-7,.,14,TRBD2,TRBV6-5,TGTGCCAGCAGTCGGACTAGCGTCTCCTACGAGCAGTACTTC,CASSRTSVSYEQYF
TRBJ2-1,.,18,.,TRBV27,TGTGCCAGCTCATTTAACCCCAGGGGCCTAACTCACAGCAATGAGCAGTTCTTC,CASSFNPRGLTHSNEQFF
TRBJ2-7,.,14,TRBD1,TRBV19,TGTGCCAGTAGTCCGCGACAGGGTCCCAACGAGCAGTACTTC,CASSPRQGPNEQYF
TRBJ2-2,.,16,.,TRBV18,TGTGCCAGCTCACCGGGGGGACCTGCGAACACCGGGGAGCTGTTTTTT,CASSPGGPANTGELFF
TRBJ1-5,.,17,.,TRBV12-5,TGTGCTAGTGGCCGAATTACAGGGCCGGATAGCAATCAGCCCCAGCATTTT,CASGRITGPDSNQPQHF
TRBJ2-2,.,17,TRBD2,TRBV7-2,TGTGCCAGCAGCAGAAGGACTAGCGGGACGGGCACCGGGGAGCTGTTTTTT,CASSRRTSGTGTGELFF
TRBJ2-2,.,15,.,TRBV5-1,TGCGCCAGCAGCTTGGGCGGGCGAGGGACCGGGGAGCTGTTTTTT,CASSLGGRGTGELFF
TRBJ2-3,.,12,TRBD2,TRBV19,TGTGCCAGCCGGGGGGGCACAGATACGCAGTATTTT,CASRGGTDTQYF
TRBJ2-5,.,15,TRBD2,TRBV5-4,TGTGCCAGCAGCCCAGTAGCGGGGGCTGGGGAGACCCAGTACTTC,CASSPVAGAGETQYF
TRBJ1-1,.,14,.,TRBV27,TGTGCCAGCAGTTTATATCCATTGAACACTGAAGCTTTCTTT,CASSLYPLNTEAFF
TRBJ1-4,.,17,TRBD1,TRBV5-1,TGCGCCAGCAGCGACCTCGGACAGGGGGCTAGTAATGAAAAACTGTTTTTT,CASSDLGQGASNEKLFF
TRBJ2-7,.,17,.,TRBV11-3,TGTGCCAGCAGCTTAGTGGGGTGGGGCCCGTCCTCCTACGAGCAGTACTTC,CASSLVGWGPSSYEQYF
TRBJ1-1,.,14,.,TRBV6-1,TGTGCCAGCTTGAGGACGGGGGAGTGGACTGAAGCTTTCTTT,CASLRTGEWTEAFF
TRBJ1-1,.,14,TRBD1,TRBV18,TGTGCCAGCTCACCTCGTGGACAGGGGACTGAAGCTTTCTTT,CASSPRGQGTEAFF
TRBJ1-6,.,15,.,TRBV10-3,TGTGCCATCAGTGAGGTGGGGGCCGGAAATTCACCCCTCCACTTT,CAISEVGAGNSPLHF
TRBJ1-4,.,16,TRBD1,TRBV4-1,TGCGCCAGCAGCCAAGTGTACAGGGGGGCGAAGGAAAAACTGTTTTTT,CASSQVYRGAKEKLFF
TRBJ2-3,.,15,.,TRBV9,TGTGCCAGCAGCGCCCTTGGGAGCTTCACAGATACGCAGTATTTT,CASSALGSFTDTQYF
TRBJ1-3,.,15,.,TRBV28,TGTGCCAGCAGTTCTCTGGACAGCTCTGGAAACACCATATATTTT,CASSSLDSSGNTIYF
TRBJ1-1,few,16,.,TRBV19,TGTGCCAGTAGTTCCACTTGGCAGGGGTTGAACACTGAAGCTTTCTTT,CASSSTWQGLNTEAFF
TRBJ1-5,.,15,.,TRBV6-5,TGTGCCAGCAGTTACGGACAGAATAGCAATCAGCCCCAGCATTTT,CASSYGQNSNQPQHF
TRBJ2-4,few,17,.,TRBV5-1,TGCGCCAGCAGCTTGAGATTGGAGGGGGCAACCAAAAACATTCAGTACTTC,CASSLRLEGATKNIQYF
TRBJ1-2,.,14,TRBD1,TRBV11-2,TGTGCCAGCAGCTTAGTGGGACAGCTCTATGGCTACACCTTC,CASSLVGQLYGYTF
TRBJ1-2,once,17,.,TRBV5-6,TGTGCCAGCTCCAACGTCCGGGACACCCGAACAACCTATGGCTACACCTTC,CASSNVRDTRTTYGYTF
TRBJ2-2,.,13,.,TRBV29-1,TGCAGCGTTGGACTATCCAACACCGGGGAGCTGTTTTTT,CSVGLSNTGELFF
TRBJ2-6,.,15,.,TRBV11-3,TGTGCCAGCAGCTTCTACAGCTCTGGGGCCAACGTCCTGACTTTC,CASSFYSSGANVLTF
TRBJ2-2,.,15,.,TRBV6-5,TGTGCCAGCAGTTACAGGAGAACAAACACCGGGGAGCTGTTTTTT,CASSYRRTNTGELFF
TRBJ2-3,.,15,TRBD2,TRBV5-4,TGTGCCAGCAGCGCTCCGGGACTAGCGGGAGAAACGCAGTATTTT,CASSAPGLAGETQYF
TRBJ1-4,.,15,.,TRBV28,TGTGCCAGCCTCTCCAAGGAGGGGTCCTATGAAAAACTGTTTTTT,CASLSKEGSYEKLFF
TRBJ2-7,.,14,TRBD1,TRBV11-3,TGTGCCAGCAGCTTATCCCGGGACAGCTACGAGCAGTACTTC,CASSLSRDSYEQYF
TRBJ1-2,once,15,TRBD1,TRBV19,TGTGCCAGTAGTCCGCGACAGGGAATAGGGTATGGCTACACCTTC,CASSPRQGIGYGYTF
TRBJ1-2,few,14,.,TRBV7-8,TGTGCCAGCAGCCTATCTCAGGGTGCGATAAGGTACACCTTC,CASSLSQGAIRYTF
TRBJ2-7,.,15,.,TRBV14,TGTGCCAGCAGCCAAGGGCTAGCCCCTCCGAGAGAGCAGTACTTC,CASSQGLAPPREQYF
TRBJ1-2,.,15,.,TRBV28,TGTGCCAGCAGTCCACCGTTTAGGGGCGCCTATGGCTACACCTTC,CASSPPFRGAYGYTF
TRBJ2-1,once,15,.,TRBV7-2,TGTGCCAGCAGCTCGAGGAGGGGGGGCTACAATGAGCAGTTCTTC,CASSSRRGGYNEQFF